The present T cell receptor (beta chain) was sequenced within a study of identical twins. Study results and limitations: The conclusions drew on cross-sectional statistical analysis instead of tracking the same donors. Twins' excess sharing was less marked for out-of-frame beta sequences. Twins shared out-of-frame alpha sequences with excess low generation probability. Insertions were fewer in abundant cord blood beta clonotypes, whereas memory repertoires showed none of this pattern.

In regard to this clonotype: Its antigen is not known.

Germline CDR1 is SGDLS and CDR2 is YYNGEE. V lost 4 bases and J lost 5; bases outside the gene matches: 8. CDR3 length: 15 amino acids. In TCRdb, the 5' RACE reads were re-called with MiXCR into one record per CDR3 protein. The table has roughly 1.6 million distinct CDR3 sequences, roughly 35% seen once. The TCR comes from a newborn girl in good health. The chain combines TRBV9 with TRBJ1-5, with 8 bases aligning to TRBD1. Sequencing was done on a sample of cord blood. The CDR3 region has the DNA TGTGCCAGCAGCCCCGGACAGGGAATCTATCAGCCCCAGCATTTT. The encoded protein is CASSPGQGIYQPQHF.